Each of the 29 T cell receptor beta chains below was sequenced from the same sample in a study of CD4 T cells in relation to SARS-CoV-2 and coronaviruses. CD4+ T cells from unexposed donors were obtained before the COVID-19 pandemic (2011-2018). CD4+ T cells were isolated from the cells after around 11 days of culture. These receptors are not linked to any known antigen. Repertoires were generated with immunoSEQ multiplex PCR, while TCRdb's copy carries only in-frame clones and drops some. In the table there are roughly 20,000 clones, approximately 82% of which are singletons. The sample was CD4+ T cells from PBMCs, cultured in vitro. The receptors stem from a human donor in good health.

The chain carries TRBV6-5 and TRBJ2-1; 9 nucleotides match TRBD2. The ends lost 6 bases at V and 1 base at J; junction bases unmatched: 4. This CDR3 has 15 amino acids. Per germline, CDR1 MNHEY and CDR2 SVGAGI. CDR3 protein: CASSGAGGSYNEQFF. For the CDR3, the DNA is TGTGCCAGCAGCGGAGCGGGGGGATCCTACAATGAGCAGTTCTTC.

The V call is TRBV14, the J call TRBJ2-5, with unresolved D. Between the trimmed V and J ends, which lost 0 bases and 5 bases, there was a span of 16 bases. CDR3 length: 16 amino acids. Looked up from germline, CDR1 is SGHDN and CDR2 is FVKESK. CDR3 amino acids: CASSQELGGLGETQYF. The DNA of the CDR3 is TGTGCCAGCAGCCAAGAGTTAGGCGGTTTGGGGGAGACCCAGTACTTC.

This clone was counted only a few times. The chain uses TRBV11-2 and TRBJ1-2, with 8 bases aligning to TRBD1. V dropped 5 bases and J dropped 2; count of bases not matched to a gene: 13. This CDR3 comprises 17 residues. The V gene's germline CDR1 is SGHAT and CDR2 FQNNGV. In DNA, the CDR3 is TGTGCCAGCAGCCCCCAGCCCCCGGACAGGGCCAACTATGGCTACACCTTC. Amino acids: CASSPQPPDRANYGYTF.

The chain recombines TRBV4-2 with TRBJ2-1; TRBD2 agrees at 11 bases. The trim removed 4 bases at V and 6 bases at J, leaving 5 bases unmatched. CDR3 length: 15 residues. CDR1 and CDR2 (germline): LGHNA, YNFKEQ. This CDR3 is CASSPIAGGGNEQFF. For the CDR3, the DNA is TGTGCCAGCAGCCCCATAGCGGGAGGGGGCAATGAGCAGTTCTTC.

This chain links TRBV7-9 with TRBJ2-1; D might be TRBD2 (7 bases). Trimming cost V 3 bases and J 5 bases, with 11 bases left between them. Per germline, CDR1 SEHNR and CDR2 FQNEAQ (reference sequence). The CDR3 is 14 amino acids. In nucleotides, the CDR3 is TGTGCCAGCAGCTTGGGGGGGCCAGACAATGAGCAGTTCTTC. Its protein product is CASSLGGPDNEQFF.

This clone occurred once. V gene TRBV9 combines with J gene TRBJ2-1; possible D gene TRBD1, 5 bases. Per germline, CDR1 SGDLS and CDR2 YYNGEE. CDR3 size: 13 residues. V dropped 3 bases and J dropped 8 bases, with 12 bases sitting between them. For the CDR3, the DNA is TGTGCCAGCAGCGCGGACACTTGGGATGAGCAGTTCTTC. This gives the protein CASSADTWDEQFF.

This chain uses TRBV20-1 with TRBJ1-5; TRBD1 might be the D (6 bases). CDR1 and CDR2 from the germline V gene are DFQATT and SNEGSKA (reference sequence). Trimming left V 3 bases short and J 4 bases short, with 10 bases between. The CDR3 spans 13 residues. The DNA of the CDR3 is TGCAGTGCTAGTCTACAGGGTAATCAGCCCCAGCATTTT. Protein sequence: CSASLQGNQPQHF.

The chain has TRBV5-8 and TRBJ2-1; 11 bases agree with TRBD2. CDR1 and CDR2 (germline): SGHTS, YDEGEE. J was trimmed by 4 bases and V by 2 bases; bases with no gene match: 2. This CDR3 has 15 residues. CDR3 sequence reads: CASSFSSGRYNEQFF. CDR3 coding DNA: TGTGCCAGCAGCTTTTCTAGCGGGAGGTACAATGAGCAGTTCTTC.

CDR3 nucleotides: TGTGCCAGCAGCCCAGGACAGGTCGACACCTTC. As protein: CASSPGQVDTF. The rearrangement joins TRBV6-1 to TRBJ1-2, with 7 bases identical to TRBD1. The CDR3 is 11 amino acids. The trim removed 6 bases at V and 12 bases at J, leaving 7 bases unmatched. Germline assignment: CDR1 MNHNS and CDR2 SASEGT.

V usage is TRBV2 and J usage is TRBJ1-1; the D is unclear. The CDR3 is made up of 16 amino acids. The V gene's germline CDR1 is SNHLY and CDR2 FYNNEI. V was cut by 5 bases and J by 1 base, with 17 bases left in between. In DNA, the CDR3 is TGTGCCAGCAGTTTTCTCGACCCAACATCGAACACTGAAGCTTTCTTT. Its translation is CASSFLDPTSNTEAFF.

This chain's CDR3 is CASSQGRGRGDYEQYF. CDR3 bases: TGCGCCAGCAGCCAAGGTAGGGGCCGGGGGGACTACGAGCAGTACTTC. V gene TRBV4-1 combines with J gene TRBJ2-7; 7 bases fit TRBD2. V dropped 1 base and J dropped 3; count of bases not matched to a gene: 9. The CDR3 totals 16 residues. Germline CDR1 MGHRA, CDR2 YSYEKL.

This clone was recorded once. This chain joins TRBV19 and TRBJ1-3; TRBD1 is a possible D gene (6 bases). The CDR3 extends over 16 amino acids. Germline V CDR1 and CDR2: LNHDA, SQIVND (reference sequence). Trimming shortened V by 7 bases and J by 0 bases, and 16 bases separated the two germline ends. The CDR3 DNA is TGTGCCAGTAAGATCGGGGGCGCTTACTCTGGAAACACCATATATTTT. This gives the protein CASKIGGAYSGNTIYF.

This clone was detected a few times. V is TRBV11-2 and J is TRBJ2-1, with 11 bases fitting TRBD2. This CDR3 has 17 amino acids. J gave up 16 bases and V 2 bases, and 19 bases lay outside the gene matches. CDR1 is SGHAT, CDR2 FQNNGV, per germline. In DNA, the CDR3 is TGTGCCAGCAGCTTACGAAATAGCGGGAGGGTATTTGCCCTTGCCTTCTTC. Amino acids: CASSLRNSGRVFALAFF.

The chain employs TRBV30 and TRBJ2-7, with D perhaps matching TRBD1 or TRBD2 (5 bases each). The CDR3 consists of 14 residues. Germline CDR1 and CDR2: GTSNPN and SVGIG (reference sequence). The V end was cut by 2 bases, the J end by 4 bases, with 15 bases between. As DNA, the CDR3 is TGTGCCTGGAGTAACCGGGACGGATTATACGAGCAGTACTTC. It specifies CAWSNRDGLYEQYF. Supplemented by reference TRBV30 and TRBJ2-7, the full variable domain reads SQTIHQWPATLVQPVGSPLSLECTVEGTSNPNLYWYRQAAGRGLQLLFYSVGIGQISSEVPQNLSASRPQDRQFILSSKKLLLSDSGFYLCAWSNRDGLYEQYFGPGTRLTVT.

V gene TRBV4-1 combines with J gene TRBJ1-4; D unclear. Trimming removed 3 bases from V and 0 bases from J, with 17 bases in between. Germline V lookup: CDR1 MGHRA, CDR2 YSYEKL. The CDR3 runs 18 residues. Here the CDR3 DNA reads TGCGCCAGCAGCCACCGAGCGAACAGTGACGCAACTAATGAAAAACTGTTTTTT. It yields the protein CASSHRANSDATNEKLFF.

This chain connects TRBV7-2 to TRBJ1-5; D call uncertain. Trimming left V 3 bases short and J 5 bases short, with 8 bases between. The CDR3 is 13 amino acids. Germline V CDR1 and CDR2: SGHTA, FQGNSA. The CDR3 loop is CASSFDRDQPQHF. CDR3 bases: TGTGCCAGCAGCTTTGATCGGGATCAGCCCCAGCATTTT.

The chain is built from TRBV9 and TRBJ1-3, with 11 bases identical to TRBD1. From germline, CDR1 is SGDLS and CDR2 YYNGEE. V trimming: 4 bases; J trimming: 0 bases; junction bases outside the gene matches: 3. The CDR3 extends over 16 amino acids. The CDR3 is CASSPGQGASGNTIYF. The CDR3 DNA is TGTGCCAGCAGCCCTGGACAGGGGGCCTCTGGAAACACCATATATTTT.

The chain joins TRBV14 to TRBJ2-7, with 7 bases identical to TRBD1. The germline V gene has CDR1 SGHDN and CDR2 FVKESK. The length of the CDR3 is 14 residues. Trimming at V came to 1 base and at J to 2 bases, leaving 2 bases not matched to a gene. The CDR3 region is CASSQGQGPYEQYF. In DNA, the CDR3 is TGTGCCAGCAGCCAAGGACAGGGTCCCTACGAGCAGTACTTC. Filled out from reference TRBV14 and TRBJ2-7, the complete variable domain reads EAGVTQFPSHSVIEKGQTVTLRCDPISGHDNLYWYRRVMGKEIKFLLHFVKESKQDESGMPNNRFLAERTGGTYSTLKVQPAELEDSGVYFCASSQGQGPYEQYFGPGTRLTVT.

This chain links TRBV18 with TRBJ1-1; D is uncertain. In germline, CDR1 is KGHSH, CDR2 LQKENI. Trimming took 2 bases from V and 11 from J, leaving 9 bases between them. The CDR3 is 11 residues long. CDR3 in DNA: TGTGCCAGCTCACCAGAGGTTCAGGCTTTCTTT. It translates to CASSPEVQAFF.

V is TRBV7-2 and J is TRBJ2-7; a weak D match, TRBD2 (5 bases). In germline, CDR1 is SGHTA, CDR2 FQGNSA. The CDR3 loop spans 15 amino acids. Trimming took off 2 bases at V and 3 bases at J, with 14 bases between the two ends. CDR3 bases: TGTGCCAGCAGCTTAAGTCGCGGGTTAGGCTACGAGCAGTACTTC. Translating it yields CASSLSRGLGYEQYF.

CDR3 residues: CASSRLAGADTQYF. In DNA form, the CDR3 reads TGTGCCAGCAGTCGGCTAGCGGGAGCAGATACGCAGTATTTT. The rearrangement joins TRBV6-4 to TRBJ2-3; 10 positions agree with TRBD2. Germline assignment: CDR1 MRHNA and CDR2 SNTAGT. CDR3 length equals 14 residues. V was pared by 5 bases and J by 4 bases, with 3 bases of the junction left unmatched.

The CDR3 DNA reads as TGTGCCAGCCAATCGGCCAGGGATCGGAGCAATCAGCCCCAGCATTTT. Translated, it gives CASQSARDRSNQPQHF. This sequence joins TRBV6-4 and TRBJ1-5, with a possible D match to TRBD1 (5 bases). The V end lost 8 bases, the J end lost 1 base, and 18 bases lay between the germline ends. The CDR3 has 16 amino acids. CDR1 and CDR2 (germline): MRHNA, SNTAGT.

The V gene is TRBV4-1, the J gene TRBJ2-6; 8 positions agree with TRBD1. The CDR3 is made up of 19 amino acids. Germline V lookup: CDR1 MGHRA, CDR2 YSYEKL. V dropped 0 bases and J dropped 3; count of bases not matched to a gene: 10. The CDR3: CASSQEEGQGAYGANVLTF. The CDR3 bases are TGCGCCAGCAGCCAAGAAGAAGGGCAGGGGGCGTATGGGGCCAACGTCCTGACTTTC.

The chain links TRBV30 to TRBJ1-4; D is ambiguous. Trimming took off 8 bases at V and 0 bases at J, with 19 bases between the two ends. The length of the CDR3 is 16 residues. Germline lookup yields CDR1 GTSNPN and CDR2 SVGIG (reference sequence). This CDR3 is CASAATRAATNEKLFF. The CDR3 region has the DNA TGTGCCAGTGCCGCGACTAGGGCGGCAACTAATGAAAAACTGTTTTTT.

The gene calls are TRBV13 and TRBJ1-2; D ambiguous. CDR1 is PRHDT and CDR2 is FYEKMQ in the germline V gene (reference sequence). The CDR3 consists of 14 residues. V was trimmed by 5 bases and J by 3 bases, leaving 13 bases between them. DNA for the CDR3: TGTGCCAGCAGCCGACGGGAAGCGTACTATGGCTACACCTTC. It yields the protein CASSRREAYYGYTF.

The V gene is TRBV3-1 (or the pseudogene TRBV3-2), the J gene TRBJ1-1; 7 bases line up with TRBD1. V lost 4 bases, J lost 0 bases, and 5 bases stayed unmatched. The CDR3 loop spans 15 amino acids. Germline lookup yields CDR1 LGHDT and CDR2 YNNKEL (reference sequence). As DNA, the CDR3 is TGTGCCAGCAGCCTCGTAGGGGGCATGAACACTGAAGCTTTCTTT. Translating it yields CASSLVGGMNTEAFF.

The chain uses TRBV11-2 and TRBJ1-1; D possibly corresponds to TRBD1 (6 bases). The CDR3 is 15 amino acids. V dropped 3 bases and J dropped 4 bases, with 15 bases sitting between them. Germline V gene lookup returns CDR1 SGHAT and CDR2 FQNNGV. The CDR3 DNA follows: TGTGCCAGCAGCTTGGGGGCTGGGGGGGCCACTGAAGCTTTCTTT. It yields the protein CASSLGAGGATEAFF.

This chain connects TRBV5-1 to TRBJ2-5; 9 nucleotides match TRBD1. The CDR3 sequence is 16 residues long. V shed 2 bases and J 2 bases; nucleotides not matched to a gene: 7. Germline V CDR1 and CDR2: SGHRS, YFSETQ. The CDR3 nucleotides are TGCGCCAGCAGCTTTCAGACAGGGGGACTACAAGAGACCCAGTACTTC. It is translated as CASSFQTGGLQETQYF.

This clone has a handful of counts. This chain uses TRBV20-1 with TRBJ1-6; D is uncertain. The CDR3 contains 14 residues. The ends were cut back, 3 bases at V and 7 bases at J, with 13 bases in the middle. Germline V lookup: CDR1 DFQATT, CDR2 SNEGSKA (reference sequence). The CDR3 nucleotides are TGCAGTGCTAGTGGCAGCCAGACAAATTCACCCCTCCACTTT. The encoded protein is CSASGSQTNSPLHF.